This T cell receptor (beta chain) originates from a study of tissue T cells after allogeneic stem cell transplantation. Study-wide results and limits: TCR repertoires tracked anatomic similarity, regardless of disease or transplant status. Shared clones across patients were few; motif clustering revealed tissue-specific shared signatures. The patient cohort was small and clinically heterogeneous, with limited sampling depth.

Sequenced by immunoSEQ multiplex PCR; TCRdb stores in-frame clones only, minus some. The sample lists 9,000 to 10,000 clones; roughly 60% were seen once. In the case of this clone: Its target is not known.

Autopsy tissues spanned esophagus to rectum, liver, skin, and lymphoid organs including spleen. The CDR3 length is 13 residues. V lost 7 bases, J lost 1 base, and 0 bases stayed unmatched. The source material was tissue from the jejunum, sampled at autopsy. The receptor was derived from a woman aged 18 to 50 with breast cancer. V usage is TRBV12-3 or TRBV12-4 and J usage is TRBJ2-3, with 9 bases matching TRBD1. In nucleotides, the CDR3 is TGTGCCAGCAACAGGGGGCGCACAGATACGCAGTATTTT. Amino acid sequence: CASNRGRTDTQYF.